The next 14 T cell receptor beta chains were all read from a single sample in a study of OX40 agonist ivuxolimab in advanced cancers. Measured with immunoSEQ multiplex PCR; TCRdb has only the in-frame clones, and not every one. Of around 88,000 clones listed, about 90% were seen once; the top ten hold 0.51%. The source material was CD4+ or CD8+ T cells sorted from blood, sampled in a trial of the OX40 agonist ivuxolimab. These TCRs come from an adult with an advanced solid tumor such as melanoma, head and neck, liver or kidney cancer.

V gene TRBV28 combines with J gene TRBJ1-3; D is possibly TRBD1 (6 bases). V gave up 7 bases and J gave up 3 bases, with 13 bases separating them. The CDR3 covers 14 residues. Per the germline V gene, CDR1 is MDHEN and CDR2 is SYDVKM. The DNA for the CDR3 is TGTGCCAGCATTGGGGGGGCGTTTGGAAACACCATATATTTT. It yields the protein CASIGGAFGNTIYF.

Written as DNA, the CDR3 is TGTGCCATCAATTGGGACAGGCCTGGGTTACCTGGCTACACCTTC. Translating it yields CAINWDRPGLPGYTF. The rearrangement uses TRBV10-3 and TRBJ1-2; 8 nucleotides line up with TRBD1. The CDR3 is made up of 15 amino acids. Looked up from germline, CDR1 is ENHRY and CDR2 is SYGVKD. The junction had 14 bases not matched to a gene; V was cut back by 7 bases and J by 7 bases.

This chain connects TRBV5-8 to TRBJ2-5; D call uncertain. The V and J ends lost 0 bases and 3 bases respectively, with 15 bases between them. The CDR3 runs to 16 residues. Per germline, CDR1 SGHTS and CDR2 YDEGEE. The CDR3 DNA is TGTGCCAGCAGCTTGGCCTATCGTAGGGTGGAAGAGACCCAGTACTTC. This codes for CASSLAYRRVEETQYF.

The chain carries TRBV6-5 and TRBJ2-3, with 8 positions matching TRBD2. The CDR3 is made up of 15 amino acids. The V segment lost 2 bases and the J segment 1 base; nucleotides outside the gene matches: 2. The germline V gene has CDR1 MNHEY and CDR2 SVGAGI. Written as DNA, the CDR3 is TGTGCCAGCAGTTACGCGGGGGGCGGCACAGATACGCAGTATTTT. Encoded protein: CASSYAGGGTDTQYF.

The chain combines TRBV5-8 with TRBJ1-5; the D is unclear. Germline CDR1 SGHTS, CDR2 YDEGEE. The CDR3 consists of 14 residues. V shed 0 bases and J shed 4 bases, with 8 bases lying between them. Written as DNA, the CDR3 is TGTGCCAGCAGCTTGGAAGGAGGGAATCAGCCCCAGCATTTT. It specifies CASSLEGGNQPQHF. The variable domain in full, with the rest retrieved from reference TRBV5-8 and TRBJ1-5, is EAGVTQSPTHLIKTRGQQATLRCSPISGHTSVYWYQQALGLGLQFLLWYDEGEERNRGNFPPRFSGRQFPNYSSELNVNALELEDSALYLCASSLEGGNQPQHFGDGTRLSIL.

The rearrangement uses TRBV29-1 and TRBJ1-1; D unclear. Germline V gene lookup returns CDR1 SQVTM and CDR2 ANQGSEA. This CDR3 region has 11 residues. Deletions cut 5 bases from V and 5 bases from J, with 9 bases between. The CDR3 DNA is TGCAGCGTTAGGGAGGGAACTGAAGCTTTCTTT. This encodes CSVREGTEAFF. The full variable domain, rest sourced from reference TRBV29-1 and TRBJ1-1, is SAVISQKPSRDICQRGTSLTIQCQVDSQVTMMFWYRQQPGQSLTLIATANQGSEATYESGFVIDKFPISRPNLTFSTLTVSNMSPEDSSIYLCSVREGTEAFFGQGTRLTVV.

The rearrangement uses TRBV6-6 and TRBJ2-1, with a weak D call TRBD1 (5 bases). Germline V gene lookup returns CDR1 MNHNY and CDR2 SVGAGI (reference sequence). Trimming stripped 6 bases from V and 7 bases from J, with 22 bases between. The CDR3 has 16 amino acids. The CDR3 DNA follows: TGTGCCAGCAGGCTCTTACCCTCCGCAGGGAAGAATGAGCAGTTCTTC. This gives the protein CASRLLPSAGKNEQFF.

This clone was detected once. This rearrangement joins TRBV7-8 to TRBJ2-7, with TRBD2 as a possible D gene (6 bases). The CDR3 extends over 14 amino acids. Trimming removed 4 bases at V and 3 bases at J, with 13 bases between. The germline V gene has CDR1 SGHVS and CDR2 FQNEAQ. In DNA form, the CDR3 reads TGTGCCAGCAGCTCCGGGACTGAGGGCTACGAGCAGTACTTC. Residues: CASSSGTEGYEQYF.

J is TRBJ2-7 and V is TRBV19, with 9 bases lining up with TRBD1. After removal of 6 bases from V and 2 bases from J, the junction contained 2 bases not matched to a gene. Germline CDR1 is LNHDA and CDR2 is SQIVND (reference sequence). This CDR3 is 13 amino acids long. The CDR3 DNA follows: TGTGCCAGTAGCAGACAGGGGGCCTACGAGCAGTACTTC. Its protein is CASSRQGAYEQYF.

This clone was recorded once. This chain connects TRBV5-8 to TRBJ2-3; TRBD1 agrees at 7 bases. V lost 2 bases to trimming and J lost 4 bases; unmatched junction nucleotides: 7. This CDR3 comprises 15 residues. The germline CDR1 and CDR2 sequences are SGHTS and YDEGEE. In nucleotides, the CDR3 is TGTGCCAGCAGCTTCTTAGGGGGCCGGGCAGATACGCAGTATTTT. Translating it yields CASSFLGGRADTQYF.

The rearrangement uses TRBV7-3 and TRBJ1-1; D may be TRBD1 (6 bases). The CDR3 totals 19 residues. Germline V lookup: CDR1 SGHTA, CDR2 FQGTGA. Trimming took off 6 bases at V and 6 bases at J, with 32 bases between the two ends. The CDR3 DNA reads as TGTGCCAGCAGTACCGGACAGCCAGCCGGCCCAACCGGGATCTCTGAAGCTTTCTTT. This encodes CASSTGQPAGPTGISEAFF.

The chain's CDR3 is CASGRQGVDYGYTF. CDR3 DNA sequence: TGTGCCAGCGGACGGCAGGGGGTCGACTATGGCTACACCTTC. V and J are TRBV6-1 and TRBJ1-2; 7 nucleotides match TRBD1. CDR3 size: 14 residues. The germline V gene has CDR1 MNHNS and CDR2 SASEGT. J lost 3 bases, V lost 8 bases, and 9 bases had no gene match.

The CDR3 reads CASSPRDGGGGTNEKLFF. As DNA, the CDR3 is TGTGCCAGCTCACCACGGGACGGGGGAGGAGGAACTAATGAAAAACTGTTTTTT. This sequence joins TRBV18 and TRBJ1-4; a possible D gene is TRBD1 (5 bases). CDR3 length equals 18 residues. V was clipped by 1 base and J by 1 base, with 16 bases between them. The V gene's germline CDR1 is KGHSH and CDR2 LQKENI.

The chain carries TRBV5-1 and TRBJ2-3; D gene uncertain. V was shortened by 4 bases and J by 1 base, with 13 bases between the two germline ends. CDR1 and CDR2 (germline): SGHRS, YFSETQ. CDR3 length: 15 residues. The CDR3 sequence is CASSPIRWGTDTQYF. The CDR3 DNA follows: TGCGCCAGCAGCCCAATACGGTGGGGCACAGATACGCAGTATTTT.